Shown below are 25 T cell receptor beta chains from a single sample sequenced in a study of T cell changes during pregnancy in multiple sclerosis (dated 2019 in TCRdb). Library preparation used the immunoSEQ multiplex PCR assay. TCRdb limited this immuneACCESS table to in-frame rearrangements with V and J called. A share of clones is missing; checked studies link under half to unresolved V genes, and the rest is unexplained. For this sample there are some 97,000 clones; about 94% appear just once. The ten largest clones take up approximately 1% of the sample. The sequencing used peripheral blood, collected before pregnancy. The receptor set was obtained from a female donor with multiple sclerosis, enrolled in a pregnancy study.

Points on this clone: This sample includes further DNA sequences coding for the same CDR3. The chain is built from TRBV6-5 and TRBJ2-7, with TRBD1 matching 7 bases. The V gene end was trimmed by 3 bases and the J gene end by 4 bases; junction bases not matched to a gene: 3. Per the germline V gene, CDR1 is MNHEY and CDR2 is SVGAGI. CDR3 length equals 13 residues. The CDR3: CASSYGDSYEQYF. The CDR3 DNA sequence: TGTGCCAGCAGTTATGGGGACAGTTACGAGCAGTACTTC.

The chain couples TRBV4-1 to TRBJ2-7; 10 nucleotides line up with TRBD2. The length of the CDR3 is 15 residues. V trimming: 5 bases; J trimming: 3 bases; junction bases outside the gene matches: 7. The germline CDR1 and CDR2 sequences are MGHRA and YSYEKL. The CDR3 DNA reads TGCGCCAGCAGCGATGGGACTAGCGACGTCTACGAGCAGTACTTC. This codes for CASSDGTSDVYEQYF.

The rearrangement links TRBV7-3 to TRBJ1-1, with D tentatively TRBD1 (5 bases). Germline-derived CDR1 and CDR2 are SGHTA and FQGTGA. V shed 4 bases and J shed 6 bases, with 12 bases lying between them. This CDR3 spans 13 amino acids. The CDR3 region has the DNA TGTGCCAGCAGCTCAGGGTTTCTGGCTGAAGCTTTCTTT. It encodes CASSSGFLAEAFF.

The chain employs TRBV28 and TRBJ1-4; TRBD1 might be the D (5 bases). V lost 11 bases and J lost 0, with 19 bases in between. The CDR3 loop spans 16 amino acids. Germline assignment: CDR1 MDHEN and CDR2 SYDVKM. The CDR3 region is CAGSGGESPTNEKLFF. The CDR3 DNA is TGTGCCGGGAGCGGAGGGGAGAGCCCAACTAATGAAAAACTGTTTTTT.

This chain joins TRBV2 and TRBJ1-4; D is possibly TRBD1 (6 bases). This CDR3 is built from 12 residues. With 7 bases removed from V and 4 bases from J, the gap between germline ends came to 7 bases. Germline CDR1 and CDR2: SNHLY and FYNNEI. Written as DNA, the CDR3 is TGTGCCAGCACCAGGGGTAATGAAAAACTGTTTTTT. Translating it yields CASTRGNEKLFF.

The V and J genes are TRBV19 and TRBJ2-1; 9 bases align to TRBD1. V shed 7 bases and J 5 bases; nucleotides not matched to a gene: 12. The CDR3 loop spans 16 amino acids. Germline CDR1 is LNHDA and CDR2 is SQIVND (reference sequence). This CDR3 is CASIGDAGQGNNEQFF. The CDR3 region has the DNA TGTGCCAGTATTGGGGACGCGGGACAGGGAAACAATGAGCAGTTCTTC. Combining the CDR3 with reference TRBV19 and TRBJ2-1 gives the whole variable domain DGGITQSPKYLFRKEGQNVTLSCEQNLNHDAMYWYRQDPGQGLRLIYYSQIVNDFQKGDIAEGYSVSREKKESFPLTVTSAQKNPTAFYLCASIGDAGQGNNEQFFGPGTRLTVL.

The chain couples TRBV29-1 to TRBJ1-1; 8 bases are shared with TRBD1. CDR3 length equals 12 residues. V gave up 7 bases and J gave up 3 bases; unmatched junction bases: 4. Per germline, CDR1 SQVTM and CDR2 ANQGSEA. CDR3 coding DNA: TGCAGCGGAGACAGGGGATACACTGAAGCTTTCTTT. This gives the protein CSGDRGYTEAFF.

V is TRBV19 and J is TRBJ2-5; D remains unclear. Between the trimmed V and J ends, which lost 5 bases and 4 bases, there was a span of 11 bases. CDR1 is LNHDA, CDR2 SQIVND, per germline (reference sequence). CDR3 length: 13 amino acids. CDR3 nucleotide sequence: TGTGCCAGTAGTTTTTCCCCCAGAGAGACCCAGTACTTC. Protein: CASSFSPRETQYF.

This chain links TRBV27 with TRBJ2-5; D possibly corresponds to TRBD2 (5 bases). Trimming shortened V by 8 bases and J by 2 bases, and 18 bases separated the two germline ends. Per germline, CDR1 MNHEY and CDR2 SMNVEV (reference sequence). There are 15 residues in the CDR3. This chain's CDR3 is CASSSFGLTQETQYF. DNA for the CDR3: TGTGCCAGCTCCTCCTTCGGACTGACACAAGAGACCCAGTACTTC.

The chain recombines TRBV19 with TRBJ2-3; D perhaps matches TRBD1 (5 bases). The V and J ends lost 7 bases and 2 bases respectively, with 13 bases between them. Germline CDR1 LNHDA, CDR2 SQIVND (reference sequence). The CDR3 is 14 residues long. CDR3 amino acids: CASKDSIPTDTQYF. CDR3 nucleotide sequence: TGTGCCAGTAAAGACAGTATCCCCACAGATACGCAGTATTTT.

The J gene is TRBJ1-3, the V gene TRBV27; D not certain. Looked up from germline, CDR1 is MNHEY and CDR2 is SMNVEV (reference sequence). CDR3 length: 15 residues. V lost 6 bases to trimming and J lost 4 bases, with 16 bases between them. This CDR3 is CASSPGLGLGNTIYF. The DNA of the CDR3 is TGTGCCAGCAGCCCAGGACTGGGCTTGGGAAACACCATATATTTT.

The CDR3 nucleotides are TGTGCCAGCGGCAGGGTGTCGTACGAGCAGTACTTC. Translated: CASGRVSYEQYF. V usage is TRBV27 and J usage is TRBJ2-7; tentative D call: TRBD1 (5 bases). The CDR3 extends over 12 amino acids. Germline CDR1 is MNHEY and CDR2 is SMNVEV (reference sequence). Trimming took 8 bases from V and 4 from J, leaving 12 bases between them.

The chain links TRBV27 to TRBJ1-5; 7 nucleotides line up with TRBD1. The CDR3 spans 16 residues. Germline-derived CDR1 and CDR2 are MNHEY and SMNVEV (reference sequence). Germline trimming cut 1 base from V and 0 bases from J; bases unmatched to any gene: 3. Here the CDR3 DNA reads TGTGCCAGCAGTTTATACTGGGACAGTAGCAATCAGCCCCAGCATTTT. Translating gives CASSLYWDSSNQPQHF.

V usage is TRBV4-1 and J usage is TRBJ2-2; D remains unclear. There are 11 residues in the CDR3. Germline CDR1 MGHRA, CDR2 YSYEKL. The germline V and J ends were trimmed by 4 bases and 7 bases, with 4 bases remaining between them. CDR3 protein: CASSLSGELFF. CDR3 nucleotide sequence: TGCGCCAGCAGCCTTAGCGGGGAGCTGTTTTTT.

The chain joins TRBV6-1 to TRBJ2-5; D not resolved. The CDR3 runs 17 residues. Germline CDR1 and CDR2: MNHNS and SASEGT. Trimming took off 3 bases at V and 6 bases at J, with 23 bases between the two ends. The CDR3 DNA reads as TGTGCCAGCAGTGAGTTAGGCGTACAAGGAGTCAAGAAGACCCAGTACTTC. Translation gives CASSELGVQGVKKTQYF.

This rearrangement joins TRBV10-2 to TRBJ2-1; D uncertain. V was cut by 5 bases and J by 7 bases, with 15 bases left in between. The CDR3 length is 14 residues. CDR1 WSHSY and CDR2 SAAADI come from the germline V gene. This CDR3 reads CASSPDSLRNEQFF. The CDR3 DNA reads as TGCGCCAGCAGTCCTGACTCCCTAAGGAATGAGCAGTTCTTC.

DNA for the CDR3: TGTGCCAGCAGTGAAGTGGCGGAGCTGTTTTTT. It translates to CASSEVAELFF. The gene calls are TRBV6-5 and TRBJ2-2; D gene uncertain. V gave up 5 bases and J gave up 10 bases, with 8 bases separating them. Germline CDR1 and CDR2: MNHEY and SVGAGI. The CDR3 has 11 amino acids.

J is TRBJ1-1 and V is TRBV27; no definite D call. This CDR3 is 15 amino acids long. Germline CDR1 reads MNHEY; CDR2 reads SMNVEV (reference sequence). V was cut by 0 bases and J by 4 bases, with 12 bases left in between. CDR3 bases: TGTGCCAGCAGTTTATCGAGGCCAGCGGGCACTGAAGCTTTCTTT. Protein: CASSLSRPAGTEAFF.

The rearrangement joins TRBV10-2 to TRBJ2-7, with D possibly matching TRBD1 (5 bases). Germline V gene data show CDR1 as WSHSY and CDR2 as SAAADI. The CDR3 length is 15 residues. Trimming removed 6 bases at V and 0 bases at J, with 15 bases between. CDR3 in DNA: TGCGCCAGCAGAGGGGATGAGATGAGCTCCTACGAGCAGTACTTC. Its protein is CASRGDEMSSYEQYF.

The chain carries TRBV5-6 and TRBJ2-7; TRBD2 is a possible D gene (5 bases). CDR3 size: 12 residues. Between the trimmed V and J ends, which lost 4 bases and 3 bases, there was a span of 8 bases. Germline V gene sequence: CDR1 SGHDT, CDR2 YYEEEE. CDR3 region: CASSIEGYEQYF. The CDR3 DNA follows: TGTGCCAGCAGCATAGAGGGCTACGAGCAGTACTTC.

The chain combines TRBV7-3 with TRBJ2-1, with TRBD1 as a possible D gene (6 bases). This CDR3 comprises 16 residues. Germline V gene sequence: CDR1 SGHTA, CDR2 FQGTGA. The V end lost 5 bases, the J end lost 1 base, and 15 bases lay between the germline ends. CDR3 sequence reads: CASSPRKDRSYNEQFF. CDR3 in DNA: TGTGCCAGCAGCCCCAGGAAAGACAGGTCCTACAATGAGCAGTTCTTC.

The rearrangement joins TRBV30 to TRBJ2-7, with TRBD2 matching over 7 bases. Unmatched junction bases numbered 7, after V lost 4 bases and J lost 4 bases. In germline, CDR1 is GTSNPN, CDR2 SVGIG (reference sequence). This CDR3 region has 13 residues. For the CDR3, the DNA is TGTGCCTGGAACGGGGGGATTTGGTACGAGCAGTACTTC. This codes for CAWNGGIWYEQYF.

This clone appeared a single time. The V call is TRBV10-3, the J call TRBJ1-2; TRBD1 aligns across 8 bases. From germline, CDR1 is ENHRY and CDR2 SYGVKD. CDR3 length: 19 residues. Losses at the gene ends were 2 bases for V and 0 bases for J; bases not matched to a gene: 14. The CDR3: CAISEPSRTGMETNYGYTF. The CDR3 region has the DNA TGTGCCATCAGTGAGCCCTCGAGGACAGGGATGGAGACTAACTATGGCTACACCTTC.

This chain uses TRBV25-1 with TRBJ2-2; 9 nucleotides match TRBD1. V lost 2 bases, J lost 5 bases, and 6 bases stayed unmatched. The germline V gene encodes CDR1 MGHDK and CDR2 SYGVNS. The CDR3 runs to 16 residues. CDR3 coding DNA: TGTGCCAGCAGTGAAACAGGGGGCTTGAGGACCGGGGAGCTGTTTTTT. This gives the protein CASSETGGLRTGELFF.

This clone was seen more than once but under ten times. This chain joins TRBV2 and TRBJ2-1, with 13 bases aligning to TRBD2. The CDR3 is 15 residues long. J lost 10 bases, V lost 6 bases, and 9 bases had no gene match. The germline V gene has CDR1 SNHLY and CDR2 FYNNEI. The DNA of the CDR3 is TGTGCCAGCAGGGATGGACTAGCGGGAGCATCCGAGCAGTTCTTC. Translation: CASRDGLAGASEQFF.